These 29 T cell receptor beta chains were sequenced from one sample in a study of CD8 T cells in Susac syndrome. RNA in amounts of about 0.45 to 1 ug was reverse transcribed with random hexamers. Via MiXCR, TCRdb re-called the immunoSEQ multiplex PCR reads, giving one row per CDR3 protein. Among 110,000 or so distinct CDR3 sequences listed, 93% were seen once. The sequencing sample was made of CD4+ T cells from PBMCs. These receptors were obtained from a human donor with multiple sclerosis.

This sequence joins TRBV19 and TRBJ2-7; 10 nucleotides align to TRBD2. The CDR3 runs 13 residues. V shed 5 bases and J 6 bases; nucleotides not matched to a gene: 4. Germline CDR1 reads LNHDA; CDR2 reads SQIVND (reference sequence). The CDR3 sequence: CASSGLAGAEQYF. The CDR3 region has the DNA TGTGCCAGTAGTGGGCTAGCGGGGGCCGAGCAGTACTTC.

The chain recombines TRBV6-5 with TRBJ2-7, with D hard to call. The V end was cut by 2 bases, the J end by 0 bases, with 11 bases between. Germline-derived CDR1 and CDR2 are MNHEY and SVGAGI. CDR3 length: 15 residues. DNA of the CDR3: TGTGCCAGCAGTTACCAATCCGGGCTCTCCTACGAGCAGTACTTC. Encoded protein: CASSYQSGLSYEQYF.

This rearrangement joins TRBV10-3 to TRBJ2-7; TRBD1 matches 8 bases. V was clipped by 7 bases and J by 1 base; unmatched bases: 12. Germline loops: CDR1 ENHRY, CDR2 SYGVKD. This CDR3 contains 16 residues. Here the CDR3 DNA reads TGTGCCATCACCCCCCAACAGGGGGAAAGTTCCTACGAGCAGTACTTC. Translating gives CAITPQQGESSYEQYF.

The chain links TRBV7-2 to TRBJ1-6; 8 positions match TRBD1. In germline, CDR1 is SGHTA, CDR2 FQGNSA. V was clipped by 3 bases and J by 3 bases; unmatched bases: 1. The CDR3 runs to 15 residues. CDR3 in DNA: TGTGCCAGCAGCTTGACAGGGGACTATAATTCACCCCTCCACTTT. Translation: CASSLTGDYNSPLHF.

This rearrangement joins TRBV7-3 to TRBJ2-1, with D possibly matching TRBD1 (5 bases). Germline-derived CDR1 and CDR2 are SGHTA and FQGTGA. CDR3 length: 15 residues. With 5 bases removed from V and 4 bases from J, the gap between germline ends came to 15 bases. The CDR3 DNA reads as TGTGCCAGCAGCGAACTGGGGCAGTCATACAATGAGCAGTTCTTC. Residues: CASSELGQSYNEQFF.

This clonotype occurred once. The rearrangement uses TRBV6-6 and TRBJ1-6; D possibly corresponds to TRBD1 (5 bases). V shed 2 bases and J shed 7 bases, with 12 bases lying between them. The CDR3 loop spans 15 amino acids. Germline CDR1 reads MNHNY; CDR2 reads SVGAGI (reference sequence). The CDR3 DNA is TGTGCCAGCAGTTACACCGGGGGAATAAATTCACCCCTCCACTTT. Translated, it gives CASSYTGGINSPLHF.

This chain connects TRBV10-3 to TRBJ1-2; tentatively, D is TRBD1 (5 bases). With 8 bases removed from V and 7 bases from J, the gap between germline ends came to 17 bases. Germline assignment: CDR1 ENHRY and CDR2 SYGVKD. The length of the CDR3 is 13 residues. DNA for the CDR3: TGTGCCATCGCGACAGCAGGTGTGGGTGGCTACACCTTC. The encoded protein is CAIATAGVGGYTF.

The CDR3 bases are TGCAGCGTTGAGGGGGGGGCCCGACAAGAGACCCAGTACTTC. Translated, it gives CSVEGGARQETQYF. V usage is TRBV29-1 and J usage is TRBJ2-5, with D possibly matching TRBD2 (7 bases). The germline gives CDR1 SQVTM, CDR2 ANQGSEA. The V gene lost 3 bases and the J gene lost 2 bases, with 13 bases spanning the gap. There are 14 residues in the CDR3.

This chain uses TRBV15 with TRBJ2-7; TRBD1 or TRBD2 may be the D gene (5 bases each). Germline V gene sequence: CDR1 LNHNV, CDR2 YYDKDF (reference sequence). The V end lost 7 bases, the J end lost 0 bases, and 16 bases lay between the germline ends. This CDR3 has 15 amino acids. The CDR3 bases are TGTGCCACCAATGGGGGAGAGGGTACCTCCTACGAGCAGTACTTC. It specifies CATNGGEGTSYEQYF.

CDR3 amino acids: CASSLRWGGSTDTQYF. As DNA, the CDR3 is TGTGCCAGCAGCTTACGATGGGGGGGATCCACAGATACGCAGTATTTT. The genes are TRBV7-2 and TRBJ2-3; 7 positions agree with TRBD2. The length of the CDR3 is 16 residues. With V trimmed by 2 bases and J by 2 bases, 7 bases remained unmatched. Germline CDR1 SGHTA, CDR2 FQGNSA.

For this clonotype: Germline and junction disagree at one end, which may indicate a read error. This sequence joins TRBV10-3 and TRBJ1-5; D uncertain. From germline, CDR1 is ENHRY and CDR2 SYGVKD. The CDR3 runs to 12 residues. In DNA form, the CDR3 reads TGTGCCAGTGGACCTAGCAATCAGCCCCAGCTTTTT. Its translation: CASGPSNQPQLF.

This chain uses TRBV7-3 with TRBJ1-1; D remains unclear. CDR3 length: 13 residues. Germline assignment: CDR1 SGHTA and CDR2 FQGTGA. The V and J ends lost 3 bases and 6 bases respectively, with 11 bases between them. This CDR3 is CASSLASAAEAFF. CDR3 bases: TGTGCCAGCAGCTTGGCCAGCGCCGCTGAAGCTTTCTTT.

The chain joins TRBV11-2 to TRBJ1-1; no firm D call. The CDR3 is 15 residues long. Trimming left V 5 bases short and J 1 base short, with 14 bases between. Germline V lookup: CDR1 SGHAT, CDR2 FQNNGV. CDR3: CASSAPPLGNTEAFF. CDR3 nucleotides: TGTGCCAGCAGCGCCCCTCCCTTAGGGAACACTGAAGCTTTCTTT.

The chain links TRBV3-1 to TRBJ2-5; D may be TRBD1 or TRBD2 (5 bases each). The V gene's germline CDR1 is LGHDT and CDR2 YNNKEL (reference sequence). This CDR3 contains 14 residues. Trimming removed 1 base from V and 4 bases from J, with 10 bases in between. DNA for the CDR3: TGTGCCAGCAGCCAAGCCGCAGGGAGAGAGACCCAGTACTTC. Translation gives CASSQAAGRETQYF.

The chain links TRBV6-5 to TRBJ1-1; D gene unclear. V lost 0 bases, J lost 2 bases, and 7 bases lay in between. This CDR3 is built from 14 residues. Per germline, CDR1 MNHEY and CDR2 SVGAGI. The CDR3 spells CASSYSMVNTEAFF. The CDR3 DNA is TGTGCCAGCAGTTACTCGATGGTCAACACTGAAGCTTTCTTT.

The V gene is TRBV18, the J gene TRBJ2-5; D possibly corresponds to TRBD1 (5 bases). The germline CDR1 and CDR2 sequences are KGHSH and LQKENI. V was cut by 6 bases and J by 1 base, with 15 bases left in between. CDR3 size: 15 residues. The CDR3 coding sequence is TGTGCCAGCTCTCTTAAACATGACAGCCAAGAGACCCAGTACTTC. Its translation is CASSLKHDSQETQYF. Full variable domain (remainder filled in from reference TRBV18 and TRBJ2-5): NAGVMQNPRHLVRRRGQEARLRCSPMKGHSHVYWYRQLPEEGLKFMVYLQKENIIDESGMPKERFSAEFPKEGPSILRIQQVVRGDSAAYFCASSLKHDSQETQYFGPGTRLLVL.

The chain has TRBV29-1 and TRBJ2-7; 7 bases line up with TRBD1. From germline, CDR1 is SQVTM and CDR2 ANQGSEA. The CDR3 extends over 13 amino acids. V gave up 7 bases and J gave up 4 bases; unmatched junction bases: 10. The CDR3 protein is CSAKTGSLYEQYF. The CDR3 nucleotides are TGCAGCGCAAAGACAGGGTCCCTTTACGAGCAGTACTTC.

The chain carries TRBV4-3 and TRBJ2-4, with D uncertain. Germline loops: CDR1 LGHNA, CDR2 YSLEER. CDR3 length equals 14 residues. Between the trimmed V and J ends, which lost 1 base and 8 bases, there was a span of 12 bases. DNA for the CDR3: TGCGCCAGCAGCCAAGTGGCTTGGCAGGACATTCAGTACTTC. Amino acid sequence: CASSQVAWQDIQYF.

V is TRBV18 and J is TRBJ2-7, with a weak D call TRBD2 (6 bases). The CDR3 covers 16 residues. The V gene lost 0 bases and the J gene lost 2 bases, with 14 bases spanning the gap. In germline, CDR1 is KGHSH, CDR2 LQKENI. The CDR3 sequence is CASSPPGGAGTYEQYF. The DNA of the CDR3 is TGTGCCAGCTCACCACCGGGCGGGGCAGGAACCTACGAGCAGTACTTC.

This clonotype was counted a single time. This chain links TRBV30 with TRBJ2-5; no clear D gene. Per the germline V gene, CDR1 is GTSNPN and CDR2 is SVGIG (reference sequence). This CDR3 has 17 amino acids. V was cut by 0 bases and J by 1 base, with 18 bases left in between. The DNA of the CDR3 is TGTGCCTGGAGTGTCCCGTTAGCCGCAGCATTCCAAGAGACCCAGTACTTC. Its protein is CAWSVPLAAAFQETQYF. Using reference TRBV30 and TRBJ2-5 for the parts outside the CDR3, the full variable domain is SQTIHQWPATLVQPVGSPLSLECTVEGTSNPNLYWYRQAAGRGLQLLFYSVGIGQISSEVPQNLSASRPQDRQFILSSKKLLLSDSGFYLCAWSVPLAAAFQETQYFGPGTRLLVL.

V gene TRBV4-1 combines with J gene TRBJ2-3; D is possibly TRBD2 (5 bases). The ends were cut back, 4 bases at V and 5 bases at J, with 19 bases in the middle. The V gene's germline CDR1 is MGHRA and CDR2 YSYEKL. CDR3 length: 16 amino acids. In nucleotides, the CDR3 is TGCGCCAGCAGCCCAGGTGGGCGGGCCCTGGGAGATACGCAGTATTTT. The encoded protein is CASSPGGRALGDTQYF.

DNA for the CDR3: TGTGCCAGCAGCGCTCAGGGCTCTGGGGCCAACGTCCTGACTTTC. Translation gives CASSAQGSGANVLTF. The chain carries TRBV2 and TRBJ2-6, with a weak D call TRBD1 (5 bases). From germline, CDR1 is SNHLY and CDR2 FYNNEI. Trimming left V 6 bases short and J 0 bases short, with 9 bases between. The CDR3 contains 15 residues.

The V gene is TRBV6-2 or TRBV6-3, the J gene TRBJ1-1, with a possible D match to TRBD1 (5 bases). This CDR3 spans 11 amino acids. Trimming removed 7 bases at V and 6 bases at J, with 9 bases between. CDR1 is MNHEY, CDR2 SVGEGT, per germline. CDR3 sequence (DNA): TGTGCCAGCACCCAACAGGCTGAAGCTTTCTTT. This codes for CASTQQAEAFF.

V is TRBV28 and J is TRBJ2-3; D is unresolved. Trimming removed 1 base from V and 2 bases from J, with 7 bases in between. The germline V gene encodes CDR1 MDHEN and CDR2 SYDVKM. The CDR3 is 14 residues long. The DNA for the CDR3 is TGTGCCAGCAGTTTATCGGCTTTCACAGATACGCAGTATTTT. Protein sequence: CASSLSAFTDTQYF.

This rearrangement joins TRBV5-1 to TRBJ1-6, with D possibly being TRBD1 (5 bases). The CDR3 runs to 15 residues. Germline V gives CDR1 SGHRS, CDR2 YFSETQ. Trimming removed 0 bases from V and 7 bases from J, with 11 bases in between. The chain's CDR3 is CASSLAAGRNSPLHF. CDR3 in DNA: TGCGCCAGCAGCTTGGCCGCGGGGCGGAATTCACCCCTCCACTTT.

The chain recombines TRBV29-1 with TRBJ1-2; unclear D gene. Trimming took 3 bases from V and 2 from J, leaving 10 bases between them. The CDR3 spans 13 residues. CDR1 and CDR2 (germline): SQVTM, ANQGSEA. The CDR3 here is CSVEAGTNYGYTF. CDR3 DNA sequence: TGCAGCGTTGAGGCAGGTACGAACTATGGCTACACCTTC. The whole variable domain, remainder taken from reference TRBV29-1 and TRBJ1-2, is SAVISQKPSRDICQRGTSLTIQCQVDSQVTMMFWYRQQPGQSLTLIATANQGSEATYESGFVIDKFPISRPNLTFSTLTVSNMSPEDSSIYLCSVEAGTNYGYTFGSGTRLTVV.

The gene calls are TRBV28 and TRBJ2-7; D possibly matches TRBD1 or TRBD2 (5 bases each). V shed 6 bases and J shed 5 bases, with 17 bases lying between them. The CDR3 contains 14 residues. Germline CDR1 MDHEN, CDR2 SYDVKM. CDR3 sequence (DNA): TGTGCCAGCAGCTCTCCTCCAGGGAGCGACGAGCAGTACTTC. This encodes CASSSPPGSDEQYF.

The V and J genes are TRBV10-3 and TRBJ2-5, with 8 nucleotides matching TRBD2. The V segment lost 2 bases and the J segment 7 bases; nucleotides outside the gene matches: 9. CDR3 length equals 15 residues. In germline, CDR1 is ENHRY, CDR2 SYGVKD. The CDR3 here is CAISELSGVSGTQYF. The CDR3 DNA sequence: TGTGCCATCAGTGAGCTTAGCGGGGTTTCAGGGACCCAGTACTTC.

CDR3 coding DNA: TGTGCCAGCAGGCCGGGACAGGGGGCGAGAGGGGCCAACGTCCTGACTTTC. It specifies CASRPGQGARGANVLTF. The chain uses TRBV28 and TRBJ2-6; 12 bases map to TRBD1. CDR3 length equals 17 residues. The V segment lost 6 bases and the J segment 4 bases; nucleotides outside the gene matches: 7. Germline CDR1 and CDR2: MDHEN and SYDVKM.